Following are 8 T cell receptor beta chains from one sample sequenced in a study of T cell responses to AZD1222 COVID-19 vaccine. TCRdb's table, derived via immunoSEQ multiplex PCR, lists solely in-frame clones and lacks some. The profile covers around 120,000 clones, with approximately 92% appearing a single time and approximately 7.9% taken by the ten largest. Sequences were derived from peripheral blood, sampled 28 days after the second AZD1222 dose. The origin of the receptors is an adult who received the AZD1222 COVID-19 vaccine.

The V gene is TRBV7-8, the J gene TRBJ2-2; 8 bases match TRBD1. Per the germline V gene, CDR1 is SGHVS and CDR2 is FQNEAQ. V lost 5 bases, J lost 3 bases, and 11 bases stayed unmatched. This CDR3 contains 17 residues. The DNA for the CDR3 is TGTGCCAGCAGCCTAAACCCAGGGGGCTCCTACACCGGGGAGCTGTTTTTT. Translation gives CASSLNPGGSYTGELFF.

This clone has a handful of counts. The chain carries TRBV29-1 and TRBJ2-7; 7 bases are shared with TRBD1. Germline CDR1 and CDR2: SQVTM and ANQGSEA. The CDR3 is 13 residues long. V lost 5 bases to trimming and J lost 3 bases; unmatched junction nucleotides: 7. The CDR3 bases are TGCAGCGTTCAGAGGGACAGCCGCTACGAGCAGTACTTC. Protein sequence: CSVQRDSRYEQYF.

The table lists this clone with a count of one. The genes are TRBV24-1 and TRBJ2-3; D not resolved. V was shortened by 5 bases and J by 3 bases, with 17 bases between the two germline ends. The CDR3 is 16 residues long. The germline V gene encodes CDR1 KGHDR and CDR2 SFDVKD. The CDR3 here is CATSGESGSKTDTQYF. CDR3 in DNA: TGTGCCACCAGTGGTGAGTCCGGTTCGAAGACAGATACGCAGTATTTT.

The chain has TRBV10-2 and TRBJ1-2; possibly TRBD1 for D (5 bases). CDR3 size: 11 residues. Germline V gives CDR1 WSHSY, CDR2 SAAADI. Deletions cut 2 bases from V and 10 bases from J, with 8 bases between. The CDR3, as DNA: TGCGCCAGCAGTGAGGGGGGGAACTACACCTTC. Translated: CASSEGGNYTF.

This clone has a single count. The chain is built from TRBV6-5 and TRBJ1-1; 8 positions match TRBD1. CDR3 length: 15 residues. Trimming took 5 bases from V and 1 from J; bases not matched to a gene: 6. Looked up from germline, CDR1 is MNHEY and CDR2 is SVGAGI. For the CDR3, the DNA is TGTGCCAGCAGTCTTATGGACAGGGAGAACACTGAAGCTTTCTTT. It yields the protein CASSLMDRENTEAFF.

The chain couples TRBV3-1 (or the pseudogene TRBV3-2) to TRBJ1-1; possible D gene TRBD1, 5 bases. Trimming removed 8 bases at V and 6 bases at J, with 16 bases between. Germline loops: CDR1 LGHDT, CDR2 YNNKEL (reference sequence). The CDR3 has 13 residues. The CDR3 DNA reads as TGTGCCAGCGGTAAAGGACACTCCGCTGAAGCTTTCTTT. Protein sequence: CASGKGHSAEAFF.

This chain links TRBV14 with TRBJ1-4; D gene unclear. CDR1 and CDR2 (germline): SGHDN, FVKESK. V lost 3 bases, J lost 11 bases, and 13 bases lay in between. This CDR3 region has 13 residues. The CDR3 nucleotides are TGTGCCAGCAGCCAGATCAATGAATGGAAACTGTTTTTT. Translation gives CASSQINEWKLFF. Full variable domain (missing parts from reference TRBV14 and TRBJ1-4): EAGVTQFPSHSVIEKGQTVTLRCDPISGHDNLYWYRRVMGKEIKFLLHFVKESKQDESGMPNNRFLAERTGGTYSTLKVQPAELEDSGVYFCASSQINEWKLFFGSGTQLSVL.

Written as DNA, the CDR3 is TGTGCCAGCTCGGTGGGACAGGGGGCCTCCTTGGCGCAGTACTTC. As protein: CASSVGQGASLAQYF. The V call is TRBV18, the J call TRBJ2-7; 12 nucleotides align to TRBD1. V was pared by 6 bases and J by 9 bases, with 12 bases of the junction left unmatched. Germline V gene lookup returns CDR1 KGHSH and CDR2 LQKENI. The CDR3 runs to 15 residues.